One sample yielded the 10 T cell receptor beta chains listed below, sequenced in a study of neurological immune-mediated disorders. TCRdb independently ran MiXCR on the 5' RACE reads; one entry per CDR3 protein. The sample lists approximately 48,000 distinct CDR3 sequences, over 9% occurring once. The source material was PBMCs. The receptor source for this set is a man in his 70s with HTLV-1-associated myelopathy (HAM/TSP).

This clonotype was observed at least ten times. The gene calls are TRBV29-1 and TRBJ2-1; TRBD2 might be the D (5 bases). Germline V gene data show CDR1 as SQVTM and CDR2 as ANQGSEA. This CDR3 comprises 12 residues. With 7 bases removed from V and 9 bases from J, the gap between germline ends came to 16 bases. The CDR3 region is CSDIRGPGEQFF. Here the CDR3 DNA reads TGCAGCGACATCAGAGGGCCCGGTGAGCAGTTCTTC.

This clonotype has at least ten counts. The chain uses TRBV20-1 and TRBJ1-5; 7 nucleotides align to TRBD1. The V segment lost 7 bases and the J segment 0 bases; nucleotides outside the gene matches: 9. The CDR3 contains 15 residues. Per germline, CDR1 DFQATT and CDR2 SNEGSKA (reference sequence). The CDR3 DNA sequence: TGCAGTGTTGTTAAAGGGGGCCATAGCAATCAGCCCCAGCATTTT. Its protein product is CSVVKGGHSNQPQHF.

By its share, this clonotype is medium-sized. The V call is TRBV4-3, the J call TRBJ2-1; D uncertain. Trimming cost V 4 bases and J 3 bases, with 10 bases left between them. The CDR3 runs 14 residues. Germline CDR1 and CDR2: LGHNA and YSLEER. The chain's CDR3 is CASSLTTRYNEQFF. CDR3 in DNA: TGCGCCAGCAGCCTAACCACACGCTACAATGAGCAGTTCTTC.

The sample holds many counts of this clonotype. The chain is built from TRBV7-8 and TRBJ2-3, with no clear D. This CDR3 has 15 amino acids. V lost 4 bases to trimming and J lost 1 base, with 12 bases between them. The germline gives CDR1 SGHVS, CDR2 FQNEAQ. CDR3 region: CASSSQIHGTDTQYF. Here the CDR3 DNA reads TGTGCCAGCAGCTCGCAAATACATGGCACAGATACGCAGTATTTT.

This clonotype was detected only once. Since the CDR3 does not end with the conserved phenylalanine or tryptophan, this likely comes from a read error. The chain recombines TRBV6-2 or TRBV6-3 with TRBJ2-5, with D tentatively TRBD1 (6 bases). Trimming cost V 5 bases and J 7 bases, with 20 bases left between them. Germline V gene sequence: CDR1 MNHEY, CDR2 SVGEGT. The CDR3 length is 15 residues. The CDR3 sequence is CASSQSDSHLATQYC. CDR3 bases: TGTGCCAGCAGTCAATCGGACAGCCATCTGGCGACCCAGTACTGT.

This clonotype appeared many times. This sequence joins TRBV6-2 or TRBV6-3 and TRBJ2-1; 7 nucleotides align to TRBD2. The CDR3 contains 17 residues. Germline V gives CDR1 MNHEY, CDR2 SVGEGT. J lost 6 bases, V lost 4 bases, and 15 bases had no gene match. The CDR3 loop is CASSLYGSGAGRNEQFF. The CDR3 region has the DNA TGTGCCAGCAGTTTGTACGGGAGTGGAGCGGGGCGCAATGAGCAGTTCTTC.

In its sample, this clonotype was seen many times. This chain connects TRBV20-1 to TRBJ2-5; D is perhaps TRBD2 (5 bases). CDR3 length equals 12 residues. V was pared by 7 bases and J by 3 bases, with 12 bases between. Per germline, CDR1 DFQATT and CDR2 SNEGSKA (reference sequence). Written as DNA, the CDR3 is TGCAGTGTCGCGGACTCAAAAGAGACCCAGTACTTC. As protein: CSVADSKETQYF.

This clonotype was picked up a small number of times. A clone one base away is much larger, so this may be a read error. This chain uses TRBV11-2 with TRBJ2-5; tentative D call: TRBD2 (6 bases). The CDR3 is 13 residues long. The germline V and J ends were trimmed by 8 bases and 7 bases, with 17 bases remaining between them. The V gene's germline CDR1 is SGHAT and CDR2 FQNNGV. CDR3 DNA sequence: TGTGCCAGCCGTAGACTAGATCGTTCGACCCAGTACTTC. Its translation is CASRRLDRSTQYF.

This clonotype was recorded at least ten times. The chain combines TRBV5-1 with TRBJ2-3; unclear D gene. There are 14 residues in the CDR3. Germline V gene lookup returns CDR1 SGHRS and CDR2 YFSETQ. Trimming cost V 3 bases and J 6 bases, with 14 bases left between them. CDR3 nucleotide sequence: TGCGCCAGCAGCTCCGACGGGCCAATGGATACGCAGTATTTT. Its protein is CASSSDGPMDTQYF.

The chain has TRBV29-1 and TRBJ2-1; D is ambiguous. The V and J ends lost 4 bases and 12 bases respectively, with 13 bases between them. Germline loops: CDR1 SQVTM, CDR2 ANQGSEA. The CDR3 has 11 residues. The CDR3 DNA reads TGCAGCGTTGCAGACCCTTCGAGGCAGTTCTTC. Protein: CSVADPSRQFF.